This T cell receptor beta chain originates from a study of OX40 agonist ivuxolimab in advanced cancers. With regard to the full study: Ivuxolimab was a fully human IgG2 agonistic monoclonal antibody targeting the costimulatory receptor OX40 (CD134). In the dose-escalation cohort, more than 80% of patients were male, and the mean age was 60 years with a range of roughly 23 to 90. The point of sequencing TCRbeta in the periphery was to test whether ivuxolimab changed TCR sequence diversity and drove clonal T-cell expansion. Of the roughly 54 dose-escalation patients, hepatocellular carcinoma was present in around 20, melanoma in roughly 15, renal cell carcinoma in 9 and head and neck cancer in 9. The paper reports the monotherapy dose-escalation portion (N of about 50 patients) of the phase I ivuxolimab trial. Intravenous ivuxolimab was administered to patients every 2 weeks at six dose levels: 0.01, 0.1, 0.3, 1.5, 3 and 10 mg/kg. Prior anti-PD-1, anti-PD-L1 or anti-CTLA-4 therapy was permitted, and approximately 40% of dose-escalation patients had received checkpoint inhibitors. Partial responses were achieved by three dose-escalation patients, of whom one had hepatocellular carcinoma and two had cutaneous melanoma.

For sequencing of the TCRbeta CDR3 region, genomic DNA was extracted from the sorted cells. The immunoSEQ Assay was used to sequence the TCRbeta CDR3 regions. TCRdb mirrors the immuneACCESS table, restricted to in-frame sequences. Some clones are absent from its copies; in checked studies, under half trace to an unresolved V gene, and the reason for the others is unknown. The sample has tens of thousands of clones on record, about 77% of them singletons. The leading ten clones occupy 11% of the sample. Paper-wide results and their limitations: The antigen specificity of the peripheral T cells that underwent clonal expansion was not determined. Clonal expansion of both CD4+ and CD8+ blood T cells was observed from baseline to week 6 at doses 0.1 to 3.0 mg/kg. In the 0.1-3.0 mg/kg groups, partial responders had among the lowest normalized peripheral clonal expansion, particularly in CD8+ T cells. After ivuxolimab, more expanded clones were found on average in CD8+ T cells than in CD4+ T cells. Low levels of normalized T-cell clonal expansion were also shown by some nonresponding patients.

Details on this clone: This clone's antigen is unknown. No qualities accompany the bases; no much larger clone lies one base away.

The trial excluded patients who had a history of autoimmune disease or who were on systemic immunosuppression. Peripheral blood for TCR sequencing was collected from all dose cohorts at baseline, on cycle 4 day 1, and on cycle 7 day 1. The samples were taken from a phase I, first-in-human, multicenter, open-label dose-escalation trial of ivuxolimab. Adults with locally advanced or metastatic head and neck squamous cell, hepatocellular, melanoma or renal cell carcinoma were enrolled in the trial. CD4+ and CD8+ T cells were sorted separately from peripheral blood before TCR sequencing. V loses 5 bases at its end and J loses 2 bases; junction bases beyond the gene matches: 8. From the germline V gene, CDR1 is SGHTA and CDR2 is FQGNSA. From the cysteine up to the phenylalanine, the CDR3 has a length of 16 residues. CDR3 DNA only is kept here, 48 bases in frame from base 1.

This specimen was CD4+ or CD8+ T cells sorted from blood, taken in a trial of the OX40 agonist ivuxolimab. In this chain, TRBV7-2 is recombined with TRBJ1-5, with 8 bases matching TRBD1. This receptor was obtained from an adult with an advanced solid tumor such as melanoma, head and neck, liver or kidney cancer. The sequenced DNA is TGTGCCAGCAGCACTGGGACAGGCTTTGGCAATCAGCCCCAGCATTTT. It encodes CASSTGTGFGNQPQHF.